This T cell receptor beta chain was sequenced for a study of control samples from healthy donors and cancer patients. Germline assignment: CDR1 KGHSH and CDR2 LQKENI. The CDR3 totals 15 residues. V lost 4 bases and J lost 0, with 10 bases in between. Profiling relied on immunoSEQ multiplex PCR, and the TCRdb table lists in-frame clones only, not all of them. The data contain under 200,000 clones, roughly 94% of them seen just once; the ten biggest clones take up 7.5% to 8.5%. This chain links TRBV18 with TRBJ1-3; D is undetermined. This sequence originates from a woman between 40 and 55 years old in good health. Sequenced: blood. The CDR3 bases are TGTGCCAGCTCACAGTACGCATACTCTGGAAACACCATATATTTT. Protein: CASSQYAYSGNTIYF.